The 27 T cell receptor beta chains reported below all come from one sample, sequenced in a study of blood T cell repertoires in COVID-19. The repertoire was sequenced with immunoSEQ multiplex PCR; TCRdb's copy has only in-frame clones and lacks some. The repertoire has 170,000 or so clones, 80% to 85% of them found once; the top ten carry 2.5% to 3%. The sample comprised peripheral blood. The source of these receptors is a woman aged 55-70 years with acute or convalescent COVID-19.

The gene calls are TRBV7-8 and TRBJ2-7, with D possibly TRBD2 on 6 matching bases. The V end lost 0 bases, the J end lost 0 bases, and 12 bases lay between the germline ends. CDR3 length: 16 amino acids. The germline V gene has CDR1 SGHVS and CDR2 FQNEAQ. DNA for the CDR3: TGTGCCAGCAGCTTAGCCGGGGGTAAAAGCTCCTACGAGCAGTACTTC. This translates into CASSLAGGKSSYEQYF.

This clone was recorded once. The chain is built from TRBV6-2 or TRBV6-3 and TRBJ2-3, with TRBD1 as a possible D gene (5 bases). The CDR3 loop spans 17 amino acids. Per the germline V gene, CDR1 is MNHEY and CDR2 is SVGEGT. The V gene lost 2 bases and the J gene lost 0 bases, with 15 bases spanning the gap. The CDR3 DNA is TGTGCCAGCAGTTACCTCCGACAGTCTTCTAGCACAGATACGCAGTATTTT. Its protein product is CASSYLRQSSSTDTQYF.

The chain's CDR3 is CASRPESPGGDEQFF. For the CDR3, the DNA is TGCGCCAGCAGACCCGAGTCTCCGGGGGGGGATGAGCAGTTCTTC. The chain links TRBV5-1 to TRBJ2-1; TRBD2 matches at 8 bases. With V trimmed by 5 bases and J by 8 bases, 12 bases remained unmatched. Per the germline V gene, CDR1 is SGHRS and CDR2 is YFSETQ. The CDR3 covers 15 residues.

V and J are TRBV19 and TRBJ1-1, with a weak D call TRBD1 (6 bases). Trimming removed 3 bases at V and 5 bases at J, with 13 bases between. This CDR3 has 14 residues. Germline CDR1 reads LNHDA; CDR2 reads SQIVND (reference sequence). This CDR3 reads CASSMGLGGTEAFF. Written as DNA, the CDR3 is TGTGCCAGTAGTATGGGGCTAGGGGGAACTGAAGCTTTCTTT.

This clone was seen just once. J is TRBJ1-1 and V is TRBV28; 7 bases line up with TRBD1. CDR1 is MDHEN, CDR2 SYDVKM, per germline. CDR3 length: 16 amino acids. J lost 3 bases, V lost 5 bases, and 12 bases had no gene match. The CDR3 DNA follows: TGTGCCAGCAGTCCCCCATCGACAGGGCTGGACACTGAAGCTTTCTTT. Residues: CASSPPSTGLDTEAFF.

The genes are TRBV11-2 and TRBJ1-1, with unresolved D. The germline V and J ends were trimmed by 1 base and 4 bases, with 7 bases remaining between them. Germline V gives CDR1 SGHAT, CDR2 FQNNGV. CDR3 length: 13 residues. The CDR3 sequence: CASSLAEGTEAFF. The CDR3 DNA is TGTGCCAGCAGCTTAGCGGAGGGCACTGAAGCTTTCTTT.

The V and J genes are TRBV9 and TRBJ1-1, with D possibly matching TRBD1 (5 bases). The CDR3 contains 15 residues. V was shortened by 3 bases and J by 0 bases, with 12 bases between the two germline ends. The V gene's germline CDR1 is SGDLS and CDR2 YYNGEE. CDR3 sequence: CASSARQSMNTEAFF. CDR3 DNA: TGTGCCAGCAGCGCAAGACAGAGCATGAACACTGAAGCTTTCTTT.

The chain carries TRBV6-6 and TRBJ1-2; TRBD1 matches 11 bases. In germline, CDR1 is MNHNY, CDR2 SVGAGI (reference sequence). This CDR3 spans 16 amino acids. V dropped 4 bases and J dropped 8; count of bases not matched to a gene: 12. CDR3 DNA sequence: TGTGCCAGCAGTTCTCCCAAAGGACAGGGGGCGCCCGGCTACACCTTC. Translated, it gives CASSSPKGQGAPGYTF.

CDR3 bases: TGTGCCAGCAGCAGCCAGGGCTACACTGAAGCTTTCTTT. Amino acids: CASSSQGYTEAFF. The chain recombines TRBV6-5 with TRBJ1-1; the D gene is possibly TRBD1 (5 bases). In germline, CDR1 is MNHEY, CDR2 SVGAGI. The CDR3 runs to 13 residues. Trimming removed 6 bases from V and 3 bases from J, with 11 bases in between.

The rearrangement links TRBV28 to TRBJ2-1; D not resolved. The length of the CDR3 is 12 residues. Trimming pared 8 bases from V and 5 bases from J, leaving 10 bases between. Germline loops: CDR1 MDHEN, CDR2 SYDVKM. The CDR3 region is CASLRLNNEQFF. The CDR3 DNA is TGTGCCAGCCTGAGGCTAAACAATGAGCAGTTCTTC.

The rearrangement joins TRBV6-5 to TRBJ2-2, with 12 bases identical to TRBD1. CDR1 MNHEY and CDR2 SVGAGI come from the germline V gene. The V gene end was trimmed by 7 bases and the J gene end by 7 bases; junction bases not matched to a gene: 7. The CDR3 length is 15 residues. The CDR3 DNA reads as TGTGCCAGCATAGCGGGACAGGGGGCCAGCGGGGAGCTGTTTTTT. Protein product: CASIAGQGASGELFF.

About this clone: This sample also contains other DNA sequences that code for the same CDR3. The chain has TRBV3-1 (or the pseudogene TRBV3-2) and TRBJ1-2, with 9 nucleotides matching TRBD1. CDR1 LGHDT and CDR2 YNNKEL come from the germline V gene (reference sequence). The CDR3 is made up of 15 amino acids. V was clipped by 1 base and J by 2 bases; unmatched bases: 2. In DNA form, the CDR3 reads TGTGCCAGCAGCCAAGCGGGACAGGGAAACTATGGCTACACCTTC. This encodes CASSQAGQGNYGYTF.

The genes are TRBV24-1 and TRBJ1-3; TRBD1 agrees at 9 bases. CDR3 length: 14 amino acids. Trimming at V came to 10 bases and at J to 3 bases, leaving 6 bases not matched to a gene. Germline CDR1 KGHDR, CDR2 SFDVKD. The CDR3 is CATITGGGGNTIYF. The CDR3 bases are TGTGCCACTATTACAGGGGGCGGTGGAAACACCATATATTTT.

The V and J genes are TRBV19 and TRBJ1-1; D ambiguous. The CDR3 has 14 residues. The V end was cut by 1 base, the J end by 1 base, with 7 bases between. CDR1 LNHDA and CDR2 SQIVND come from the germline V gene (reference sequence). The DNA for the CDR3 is TGTGCCAGTAGTATAGGGACTCCGAACACTGAAGCTTTCTTT. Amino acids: CASSIGTPNTEAFF.

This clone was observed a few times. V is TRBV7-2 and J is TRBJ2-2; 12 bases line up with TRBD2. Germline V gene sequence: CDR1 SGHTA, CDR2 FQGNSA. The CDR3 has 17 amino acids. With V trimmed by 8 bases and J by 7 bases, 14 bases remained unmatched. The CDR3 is CASRPGASGGAIGELFF. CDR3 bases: TGTGCCAGCCGTCCGGGAGCTAGCGGGGGGGCGATCGGGGAGCTGTTTTTT.

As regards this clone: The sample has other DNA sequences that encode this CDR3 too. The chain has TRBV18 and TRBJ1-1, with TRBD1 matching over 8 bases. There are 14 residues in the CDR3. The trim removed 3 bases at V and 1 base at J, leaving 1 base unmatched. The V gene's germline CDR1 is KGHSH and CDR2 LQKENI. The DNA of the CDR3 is TGTGCCAGCTCACCTGGACAGGGGAACACTGAAGCTTTCTTT. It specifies CASSPGQGNTEAFF.

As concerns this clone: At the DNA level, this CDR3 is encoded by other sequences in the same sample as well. The chain's CDR3 is CASRTGQNTEAFF. The CDR3 DNA reads TGTGCCAGCAGAACGGGACAGAACACTGAAGCTTTCTTT. The gene calls are TRBV6-5 and TRBJ1-1; TRBD1 might be the D (6 bases). There are 13 residues in the CDR3. The germline gives CDR1 MNHEY, CDR2 SVGAGI. The ends were cut back, 6 bases at V and 1 base at J, with 9 bases in the middle.

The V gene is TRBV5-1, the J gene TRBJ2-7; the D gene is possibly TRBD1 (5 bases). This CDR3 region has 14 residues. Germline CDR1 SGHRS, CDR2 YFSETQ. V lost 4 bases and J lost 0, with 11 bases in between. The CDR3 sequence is CASSLGPSSYEQYF. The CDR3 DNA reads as TGCGCCAGCAGCCTGGGGCCCAGCTCCTACGAGCAGTACTTC.

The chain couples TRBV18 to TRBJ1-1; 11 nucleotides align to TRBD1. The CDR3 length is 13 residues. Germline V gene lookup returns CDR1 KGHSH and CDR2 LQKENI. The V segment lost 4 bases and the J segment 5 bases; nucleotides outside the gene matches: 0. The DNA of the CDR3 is TGTGCCAGCTCACGGGACAGGGGGACTGAAGCTTTCTTT. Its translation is CASSRDRGTEAFF.

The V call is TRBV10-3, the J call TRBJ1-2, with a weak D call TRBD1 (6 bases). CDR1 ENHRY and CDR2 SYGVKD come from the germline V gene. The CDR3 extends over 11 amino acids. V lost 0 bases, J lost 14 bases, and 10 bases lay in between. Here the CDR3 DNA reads TGTGCCATCAGTGAGTCGGGACATTCGACCTTC. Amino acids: CAISESGHSTF.

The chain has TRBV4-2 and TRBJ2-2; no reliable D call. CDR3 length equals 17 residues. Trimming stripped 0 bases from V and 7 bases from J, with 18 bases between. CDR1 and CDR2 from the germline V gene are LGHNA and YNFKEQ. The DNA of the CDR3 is TGTGCCAGCAGCCAAGATCATGAGGTTTTTTATGGCGGGGAGCTGTTTTTT. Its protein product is CASSQDHEVFYGGELFF.

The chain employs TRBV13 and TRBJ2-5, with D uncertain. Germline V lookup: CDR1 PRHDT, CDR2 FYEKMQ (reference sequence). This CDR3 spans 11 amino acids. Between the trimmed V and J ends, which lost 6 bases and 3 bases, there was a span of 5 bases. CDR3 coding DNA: TGTGCCAGCAGTCAAAAAGAGACCCAGTACTTC. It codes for CASSQKETQYF.

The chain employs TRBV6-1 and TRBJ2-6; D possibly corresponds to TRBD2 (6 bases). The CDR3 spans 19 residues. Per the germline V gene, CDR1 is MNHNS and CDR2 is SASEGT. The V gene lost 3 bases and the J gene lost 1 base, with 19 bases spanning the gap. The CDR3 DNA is TGTGCCAGCAGTGAGGGATTAGGTGTGGGGGGTTCTGGGGCCAACGTCCTGACTTTC. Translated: CASSEGLGVGGSGANVLTF.

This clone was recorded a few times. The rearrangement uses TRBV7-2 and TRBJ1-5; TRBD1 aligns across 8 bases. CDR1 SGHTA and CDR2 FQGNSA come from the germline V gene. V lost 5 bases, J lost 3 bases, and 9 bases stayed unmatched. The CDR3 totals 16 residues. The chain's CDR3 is CASSQGPDRVNQPQHF. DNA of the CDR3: TGTGCCAGCAGCCAAGGTCCGGACAGGGTCAATCAGCCCCAGCATTTT.

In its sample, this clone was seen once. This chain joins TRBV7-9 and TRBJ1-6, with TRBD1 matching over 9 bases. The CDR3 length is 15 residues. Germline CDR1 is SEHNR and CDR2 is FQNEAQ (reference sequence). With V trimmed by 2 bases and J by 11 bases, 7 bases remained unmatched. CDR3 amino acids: CASSLSMDRGPPLHF. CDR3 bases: TGTGCCAGCAGCTTAAGTATGGACAGGGGTCCACCCCTCCACTTT.

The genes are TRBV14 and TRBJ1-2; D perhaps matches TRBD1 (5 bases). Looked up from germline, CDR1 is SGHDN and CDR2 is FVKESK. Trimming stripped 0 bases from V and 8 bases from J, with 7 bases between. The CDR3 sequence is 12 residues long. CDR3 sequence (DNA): TGTGCCAGCAGCCAAGAAAGGGGAGGCTACACCTTC. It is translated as CASSQERGGYTF.

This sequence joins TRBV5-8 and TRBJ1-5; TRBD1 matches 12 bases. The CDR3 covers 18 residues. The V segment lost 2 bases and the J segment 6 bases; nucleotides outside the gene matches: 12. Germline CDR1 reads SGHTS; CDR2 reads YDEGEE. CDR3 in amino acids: CASSLLTLGQGAFQPQHF. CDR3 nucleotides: TGTGCCAGCAGCTTACTTACCCTGGGACAGGGGGCATTTCAGCCCCAGCATTTT. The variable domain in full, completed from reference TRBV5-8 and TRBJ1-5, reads EAGVTQSPTHLIKTRGQQATLRCSPISGHTSVYWYQQALGLGLQFLLWYDEGEERNRGNFPPRFSGRQFPNYSSELNVNALELEDSALYLCASSLLTLGQGAFQPQHFGDGTRLSIL.